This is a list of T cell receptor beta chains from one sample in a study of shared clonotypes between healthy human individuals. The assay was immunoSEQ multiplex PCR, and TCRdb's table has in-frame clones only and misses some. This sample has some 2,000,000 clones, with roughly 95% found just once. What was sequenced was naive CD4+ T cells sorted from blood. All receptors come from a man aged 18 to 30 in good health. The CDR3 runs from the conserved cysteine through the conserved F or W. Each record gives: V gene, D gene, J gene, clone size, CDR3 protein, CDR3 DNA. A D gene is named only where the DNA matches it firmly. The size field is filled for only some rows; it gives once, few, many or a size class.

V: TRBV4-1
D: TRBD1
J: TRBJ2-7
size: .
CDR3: CASSQPFTDRANEQYF
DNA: TGCGCCAGCAGCCAACCATTTACGGACAGGGCGAACGAGCAGTACTTC

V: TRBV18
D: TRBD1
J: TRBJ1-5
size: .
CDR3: CASSLGQGPQPQHF
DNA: TGTGCCAGCTCGCTAGGACAGGGCCCTCAGCCCCAGCATTTT

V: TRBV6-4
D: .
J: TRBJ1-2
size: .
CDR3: CATRQGPGYGYTF
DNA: TGTGCCACCCGGCAGGGACCGGGCTATGGCTACACCTTC

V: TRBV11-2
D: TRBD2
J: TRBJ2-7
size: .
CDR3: CASSLALAGVYEQYF
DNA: TGTGCCAGCAGCTTGGCACTAGCGGGAGTTTACGAGCAGTACTTC

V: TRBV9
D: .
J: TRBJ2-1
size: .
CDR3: CASSVAQGNEQFF
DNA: TGTGCCAGCAGCGTAGCCCAAGGGAATGAGCAGTTCTTC

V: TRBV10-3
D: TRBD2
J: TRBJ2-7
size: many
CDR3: CAISRGAGRSYEQYF
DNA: TGTGCCATCAGCCGTGGAGCGGGAAGATCCTACGAGCAGTACTTC

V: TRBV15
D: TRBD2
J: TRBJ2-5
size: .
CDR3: CATSRGGLAGPQETQYF
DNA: TGTGCCACCAGCAGAGGGGGACTAGCGGGGCCCCAAGAGACCCAGTACTTC

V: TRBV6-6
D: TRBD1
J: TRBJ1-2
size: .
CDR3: CASSRQGAGYGYTF
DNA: TGTGCCAGCAGTAGACAGGGGGCGGGCTATGGCTACACCTTC

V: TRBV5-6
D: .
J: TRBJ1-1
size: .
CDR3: CASSFTGQSRTEAFF
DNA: TGTGCCAGCAGTTTCACCGGACAGAGCCGTACTGAAGCTTTCTTT

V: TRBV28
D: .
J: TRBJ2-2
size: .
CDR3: CASRDGSNTGELFF
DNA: TGTGCCAGCAGGGACGGATCGAACACCGGGGAGCTGTTTTTT

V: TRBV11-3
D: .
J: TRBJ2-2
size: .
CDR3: CASSLQGTGELFF
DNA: TGTGCCAGCAGCTTACAGGGTACCGGGGAGCTGTTTTTT

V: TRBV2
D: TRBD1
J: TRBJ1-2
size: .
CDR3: CASSDQDRGNYGYTF
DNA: TGTGCCAGCAGTGATCAGGACAGGGGAAACTATGGCTACACCTTC

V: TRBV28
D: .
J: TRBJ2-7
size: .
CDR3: CASSLVGYSPDYSEQYF
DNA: TGTGCCAGCAGTTTGGTGGGCTATTCGCCTGACTACTCCGAGCAGTACTTC

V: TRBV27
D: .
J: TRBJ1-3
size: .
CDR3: CARRNTIYF
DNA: TGTGCCAGAAGAAACACCATATATTTT

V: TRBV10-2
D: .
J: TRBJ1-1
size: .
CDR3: CASRRGTEAFF
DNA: TGCGCCAGCAGGCGGGGGACTGAAGCTTTCTTT

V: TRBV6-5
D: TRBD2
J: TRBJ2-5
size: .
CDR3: CASSRTSGGQETQYF
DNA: TGTGCCAGCAGTCGGACTAGCGGGGGACAAGAGACCCAGTACTTC

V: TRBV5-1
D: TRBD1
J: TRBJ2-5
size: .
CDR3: CASRVTGILQETQYF
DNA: TGCGCCAGCAGAGTGACAGGGATTCTCCAAGAGACCCAGTACTTC

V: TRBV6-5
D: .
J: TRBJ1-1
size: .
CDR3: CASSYSTATNTEAFF
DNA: TGTGCCAGCAGTTACTCGACGGCGACAAACACTGAAGCTTTCTTT

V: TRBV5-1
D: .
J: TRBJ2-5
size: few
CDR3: CASRADGIKYF
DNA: TGCGCCAGCAGGGCCGACGGGATAAAGTACTTC

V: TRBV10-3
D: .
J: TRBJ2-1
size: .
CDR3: CAISDQGLKEQFF
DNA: TGTGCCATCAGTGATCAGGGTTTGAAGGAGCAGTTCTTC

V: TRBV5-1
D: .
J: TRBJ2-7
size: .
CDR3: CASSSKGLALGDSYEQYF
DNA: TGCGCCAGCAGCTCTAAAGGGTTGGCCTTAGGGGATTCCTACGAGCAGTACTTC

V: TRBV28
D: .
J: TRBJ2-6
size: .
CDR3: CASSPISGANVLTF
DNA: TGTGCCAGCAGCCCAATCTCTGGGGCCAACGTCCTGACTTTC

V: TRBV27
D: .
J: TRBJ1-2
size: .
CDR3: CASREAPGHGYTF
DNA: TGTGCCAGCAGGGAGGCCCCCGGGCATGGCTACACCTTC

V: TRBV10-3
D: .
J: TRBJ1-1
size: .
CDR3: CAISESYQGAEAFF
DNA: TGTGCCATCAGTGAGTCTTATCAGGGAGCTGAAGCTTTCTTT

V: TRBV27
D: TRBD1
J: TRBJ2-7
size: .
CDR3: CASSLSYGTGVSYEQYF
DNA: TGTGCCAGCAGTTTATCCTACGGGACAGGGGTATCGTACGAGCAGTACTTC

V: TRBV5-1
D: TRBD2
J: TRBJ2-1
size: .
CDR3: CASSKALTSGMSEQFF
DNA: TGCGCCAGCAGCAAGGCTCTCACTAGCGGGATGTCGGAGCAGTTCTTC

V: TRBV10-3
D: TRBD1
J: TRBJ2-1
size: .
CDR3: CAIGDRVINEQFF
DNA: TGTGCCATCGGGGACAGGGTTATCAATGAGCAGTTCTTC

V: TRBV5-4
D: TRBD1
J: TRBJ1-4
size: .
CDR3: CASSPDRAGGEKLFF
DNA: TGTGCCAGCAGCCCAGACAGGGCGGGAGGTGAAAAACTGTTTTTT

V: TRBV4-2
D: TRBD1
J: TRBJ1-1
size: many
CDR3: CASSQDPAGGTEAFF
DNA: TGTGCCAGCAGCCAAGATCCGGCAGGGGGAACTGAAGCTTTCTTT

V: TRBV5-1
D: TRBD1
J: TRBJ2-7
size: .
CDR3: CASSHGQGLNEQYF
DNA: TGCGCCAGCAGCCACGGACAGGGCCTCAACGAGCAGTACTTC

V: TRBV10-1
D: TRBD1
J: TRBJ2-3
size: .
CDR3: CASSDPPGQGRHTDTQYF
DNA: TGCGCCAGCAGTGACCCGCCGGGACAGGGCCGACACACAGATACGCAGTATTTT

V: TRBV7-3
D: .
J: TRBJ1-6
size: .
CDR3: CASSKQQGGYNSPLHF
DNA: TGTGCCAGCAGCAAACAACAGGGTGGGTATAATTCACCCCTCCACTTT

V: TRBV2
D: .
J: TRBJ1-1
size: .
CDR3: CASSVGVHGAEAFF
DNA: TGTGCCAGCAGTGTTGGGGTTCACGGCGCTGAAGCTTTCTTT

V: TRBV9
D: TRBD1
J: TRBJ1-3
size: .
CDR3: CASSTQGASGNTIYF
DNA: TGTGCCAGCAGCACGCAGGGGGCTTCTGGAAACACCATATATTTT

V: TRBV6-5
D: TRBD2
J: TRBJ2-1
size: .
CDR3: CASRASGGNEQFF
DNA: TGTGCCAGCAGAGCCTCGGGGGGCAATGAGCAGTTCTTC

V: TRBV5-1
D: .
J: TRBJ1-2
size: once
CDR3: CASSLGGSPWDGYTF
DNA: TGCGCCAGCAGCTTGGGTGGCAGCCCTTGGGATGGCTACACCTTC

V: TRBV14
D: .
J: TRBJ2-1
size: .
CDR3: CASSQGFGAGTVNEQFF
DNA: TGTGCCAGCAGCCAAGGATTCGGTGCCGGAACAGTCAATGAGCAGTTCTTC

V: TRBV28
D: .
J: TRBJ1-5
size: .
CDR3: CASSVTGNQPQHF
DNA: TGTGCCAGCAGCGTGACAGGCAATCAGCCCCAGCATTTT

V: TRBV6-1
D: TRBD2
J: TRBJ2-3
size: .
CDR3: CASSEVPPGGRAADTQYF
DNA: TGTGCCAGCAGTGAAGTTCCCCCTGGCGGGAGGGCCGCAGATACGCAGTATTTT

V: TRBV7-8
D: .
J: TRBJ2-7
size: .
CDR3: CASSALYEQYF
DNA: TGTGCCAGCAGCGCCCTCTACGAGCAGTACTTC

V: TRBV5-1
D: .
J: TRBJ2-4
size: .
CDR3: CASSLNQGFPKNIQYF
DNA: TGCGCCAGCAGCTTGAACCAGGGGTTTCCAAAAAACATTCAGTACTTC

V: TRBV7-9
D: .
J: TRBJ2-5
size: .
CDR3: CASSLHQGGETQYF
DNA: TGTGCCAGCAGCTTGCACCAGGGCGGGGAGACCCAGTACTTC